These 32 T cell receptor beta chains came from one sample sequenced in a study of blood T cell repertoires in COVID-19. Data came from immunoSEQ multiplex PCR; TCRdb stores just in-frame clones and leaves some out. The table records about 200,000 clones, about 77% of them present only once. Input material: PBMCs or T cells enriched from blood (not recorded which). Receptor source: a woman aged 50 to 60 with acute COVID-19.

The chain uses TRBV28 and TRBJ1-5; 10 bases are shared with TRBD1. V dropped 6 bases and J dropped 11; count of bases not matched to a gene: 13. CDR1 is MDHEN, CDR2 SYDVKM, per germline. The CDR3 is 15 amino acids. Here the CDR3 reads CASRVGTGASLTQHF. CDR3 bases: TGTGCCAGCAGGGTCGGGACAGGGGCCTCCCTGACCCAGCATTTT.

In its sample, this clone was seen once. V and J are TRBV9 and TRBJ2-2; D not certain. CDR3 size: 13 residues. Germline CDR1 is SGDLS and CDR2 is YYNGEE. Trimming removed 0 bases from V and 4 bases from J, with 4 bases in between. CDR3: CASSVAGTGELFF. CDR3 coding DNA: TGTGCCAGCAGCGTAGCGGGCACCGGGGAGCTGTTTTTT.

The chain carries TRBV11-2 and TRBJ2-7, with D maybe TRBD1 (5 bases). V gave up 5 bases and J gave up 4 bases, with 15 bases separating them. The germline V gene encodes CDR1 SGHAT and CDR2 FQNNGV. The CDR3 is 14 amino acids. The CDR3 DNA is TGTGCCAGCAGCCCTGGGGCGACTGTTTACGAGCAGTACGTC. It codes for CASSPGATVYEQYV.

The V and J genes are TRBV25-1 and TRBJ2-1; perhaps TRBD2 as D (5 bases). CDR1 is MGHDK and CDR2 is SYGVNS in the germline V gene. V shed 5 bases and J shed 5 bases, with 16 bases lying between them. The length of the CDR3 is 15 residues. The CDR3 bases are TGTGCCAGCAGTCGAGAGGACTCGCGAGACAATGAGCAGTTCTTC. Translating it yields CASSREDSRDNEQFF.

The rearrangement uses TRBV18 and TRBJ2-3, with a weak D call TRBD2 (5 bases). Germline V gene data show CDR1 as KGHSH and CDR2 as LQKENI. Trimming pared 3 bases from V and 1 base from J, leaving 11 bases between. The CDR3 spans 15 residues. CDR3 DNA sequence: TGTGCCAGCTCACCTCGGGGAAGGGGCACAGATACGCAGTATTTT. Protein: CASSPRGRGTDTQYF.

This clone has just one count. The chain employs TRBV11-2 and TRBJ2-2; D may be TRBD1 (5 bases). Trimming removed 4 bases from V and 8 bases from J, with 8 bases in between. Per germline, CDR1 SGHAT and CDR2 FQNNGV. The CDR3 is 12 residues long. The CDR3 reads CASSSYRGELFF. The DNA for the CDR3 is TGTGCCAGCAGCTCCTACAGGGGGGAGCTGTTTTTT.

This clone has just one count. The V call is TRBV7-2, the J call TRBJ1-5; D unresolved. The germline V gene encodes CDR1 SGHTA and CDR2 FQGNSA. V dropped 1 base and J dropped 4 bases, with 8 bases sitting between them. This CDR3 contains 14 residues. The CDR3 nucleotides are TGTGCCAGCAGCTTAGACCGGCGGAATCAGCCCCAGCATTTT. Residues: CASSLDRRNQPQHF.

The chain employs TRBV27 and TRBJ1-1; D remains unclear. Germline CDR1 is MNHEY and CDR2 is SMNVEV (reference sequence). There are 12 residues in the CDR3. Trimming removed 5 bases from V and 6 bases from J, with 10 bases in between. CDR3 amino acids: CASSGPKAEAFF. Here the CDR3 DNA reads TGTGCCAGCAGTGGGCCGAAGGCTGAAGCTTTCTTT.

The chain is built from TRBV19 and TRBJ2-1; 9 nucleotides match TRBD2. Germline trimming cut 5 bases from V and 4 bases from J; bases unmatched to any gene: 6. This CDR3 has 15 amino acids. Germline lookup yields CDR1 LNHDA and CDR2 SQIVND (reference sequence). The CDR3 reads CASSSGLAPYNEQFF. In nucleotides, the CDR3 is TGTGCCAGTAGTTCCGGACTAGCGCCGTACAATGAGCAGTTCTTC.

In this sample, this clone turned up once. A read error may account for a junction end that differs from germline. The genes are TRBV7-7 and TRBJ2-2, with 13 positions matching TRBD2. The germline V gene has CDR1 SSHAT and CDR2 FNYEAQ (reference sequence). This CDR3 contains 15 residues. CDR3 in DNA: TGTGCTAGCAGCCCAACTAGCGGGGGGGCCGGGGAGCTGTTTTTT. It is translated as CASSPTSGGAGELFF. The full variable domain, with the rest looked up from reference TRBV7-7 and TRBJ2-2, is GAGVSQSPRYKVTKRGQDVTLRCDPISSHATLYWYQQALGQGPEFLTYFNYEAQPDKSGLPSDRFSAERPEGSISTLTIQRTEQRDSAMYRCASSPTSGGAGELFFGEGSRLTVL.

This chain joins TRBV4-2 and TRBJ2-5; D is perhaps TRBD1 (6 bases). V was shortened by 0 bases and J by 7 bases, with 15 bases between the two germline ends. This CDR3 is built from 15 residues. The germline V gene encodes CDR1 LGHNA and CDR2 YNFKEQ. The CDR3 DNA sequence: TGTGCCAGCAGCCAAGACATTGGGGGCGGTGGGACCCAGTACTTC. Translation: CASSQDIGGGGTQYF.

The chain employs TRBV5-8 and TRBJ1-2; 8 bases are a match to TRBD1. The V gene end was trimmed by 0 bases and the J gene end by 8 bases; junction bases not matched to a gene: 9. CDR3 size: 15 residues. The germline gives CDR1 SGHTS, CDR2 YDEGEE. CDR3 DNA sequence: TGTGCCAGCAGCTTGGAGCCGGGACAGGCTGGAGGCTACACCTTC. Amino acids: CASSLEPGQAGGYTF.

This chain joins TRBV30 and TRBJ2-1; TRBD1 matches 7 bases. With V trimmed by 7 bases and J by 3 bases, 6 bases remained unmatched. The CDR3 has 13 residues. The germline gives CDR1 GTSNPN, CDR2 SVGIG (reference sequence). The CDR3 spells CALPRQGYNEQFF. CDR3 sequence (DNA): TGTGCCTTACCGAGACAGGGCTACAATGAGCAGTTCTTC.

The chain uses TRBV3-1 (or the pseudogene TRBV3-2) and TRBJ1-1; weak D call: TRBD1 (5 bases). Germline CDR1 LGHDT, CDR2 YNNKEL (reference sequence). This CDR3 is 13 amino acids long. The V end was cut by 2 bases, the J end by 4 bases, with 8 bases between. CDR3 region: CASSQIRGTEAFF. CDR3 DNA sequence: TGTGCCAGCAGCCAAATAAGGGGCACTGAAGCTTTCTTT.

The chain is built from TRBV11-2 and TRBJ2-3; perhaps TRBD2 as D (5 bases). With 6 bases removed from V and 10 bases from J, the gap between germline ends came to 17 bases. The CDR3 covers 13 residues. The germline CDR1 and CDR2 sequences are SGHAT and FQNNGV. The CDR3 DNA reads TGTGCCAGCAGAGATCGGGAAAGAGGTGCGCAGTATTTT. It yields the protein CASRDRERGAQYF.

This sequence joins TRBV5-4 and TRBJ1-5, with 9 nucleotides matching TRBD1. Germline assignment: CDR1 SGHNT and CDR2 YYREEE (reference sequence). Trimming at V came to 0 bases and at J to 5 bases, leaving 6 bases not matched to a gene. This CDR3 comprises 16 residues. CDR3 sequence (DNA): TGTGCCAGCAGCTTGGATGGGACAGGGTATGATCAGCCCCAGCATTTT. Amino acids: CASSLDGTGYDQPQHF.

The rearrangement links TRBV11-2 to TRBJ1-3; D is undetermined. The CDR3 extends over 13 amino acids. Trimming pared 3 bases from V and 10 bases from J, leaving 13 bases between. Germline CDR1 is SGHAT and CDR2 is FQNNGV. The CDR3 loop is CASSLRGPGTIYF. CDR3 DNA sequence: TGTGCCAGCAGCTTGAGAGGACCGGGGACCATATATTTT.

V is TRBV3-1 (or the pseudogene TRBV3-2) and J is TRBJ1-6; D gene uncertain. The V end lost 3 bases, the J end lost 15 bases, and 18 bases lay between the germline ends. The germline gives CDR1 LGHDT, CDR2 YNNKEL (reference sequence). The CDR3 length is 14 residues. CDR3 amino acids: CASSHRTGVSGLHF. CDR3 coding DNA: TGTGCCAGCAGCCATAGGACCGGGGTGTCAGGCCTCCACTTT.

The V and J genes are TRBV28 and TRBJ1-4; 7 bases are a match to TRBD1. V shed 4 bases, J shed 6 bases, and the junction held 8 bases outside the gene matches. Germline lookup yields CDR1 MDHEN and CDR2 SYDVKM. The CDR3 totals 15 residues. In DNA, the CDR3 is TGTGCCAGCAGTTCGGACAGGCGGGGTGATGAAAAACTGTTTTTT. This sequence encodes CASSSDRRGDEKLFF. Filled out from reference TRBV28 and TRBJ1-4, the complete variable domain reads DVKVTQSSRYLVKRTGEKVFLECVQDMDHENMFWYRQDPGLGLRLIYFSYDVKMKEKGDIPEGYSVSREKKERFSLILESASTNQTSMYLCASSSDRRGDEKLFFGSGTQLSVL.

A few counts support this clone. The V gene is TRBV9, the J gene TRBJ2-3; 8 bases are a match to TRBD2. Germline CDR1 is SGDLS and CDR2 is YYNGEE. J gave up 2 bases and V 4 bases, and 18 bases lay outside the gene matches. The CDR3 covers 19 residues. CDR3 region: CASSTPISGARKHTDTQYF. The DNA of the CDR3 is TGTGCCAGCAGCACCCCAATTAGCGGGGCCCGGAAACACACAGATACGCAGTATTTT.

The rearrangement joins TRBV7-8 to TRBJ1-1; D might be TRBD1 (5 bases). This CDR3 region has 16 residues. V was clipped by 1 base and J by 4 bases, with 16 bases between them. Germline V lookup: CDR1 SGHVS, CDR2 FQNEAQ. CDR3 sequence (DNA): TGTGCCAGCAGCTTAGGCCACCTCGGGGGAGGCACTGAAGCTTTCTTT. It specifies CASSLGHLGGGTEAFF.

CDR3 amino acids: CASSQASGDSTDTQYF. CDR3 nucleotide sequence: TGCGCCAGCAGCCAAGCTAGCGGGGATAGCACAGATACGCAGTATTTT. The V gene is TRBV4-1, the J gene TRBJ2-3; 9 bases are a match to TRBD2. From germline, CDR1 is MGHRA and CDR2 YSYEKL. The CDR3 has 16 residues. J was trimmed by 0 bases and V by 1 base; bases with no gene match: 2.

V and J are TRBV7-9 and TRBJ1-4; no reliable D call. V lost 2 bases to trimming and J lost 8 bases, with 6 bases between them. Per the germline V gene, CDR1 is SEHNR and CDR2 is FQNEAQ (reference sequence). The CDR3 is 12 residues long. The CDR3 DNA sequence: TGTGCCAGCAGCTTACGAGCGGAAAAACTGTTTTTT. Its translation is CASSLRAEKLFF.

The V and J genes are TRBV28 and TRBJ1-1; 9 bases line up with TRBD1. Germline V CDR1 and CDR2: MDHEN, SYDVKM. This CDR3 has 14 residues. V was pared by 7 bases and J by 8 bases, with 11 bases of the junction left unmatched. CDR3 DNA: TGTGCCAGCAATTCTAGGGACAGGGCCTCCGAAGCTTTCTTT. Its translation is CASNSRDRASEAFF.

J is TRBJ1-6 and V is TRBV5-6; D might be TRBD1 (5 bases). Trimming took 3 bases from V and 13 from J, leaving 8 bases between them. Germline V gene data show CDR1 as SGHDT and CDR2 as YYEEEE. There are 11 residues in the CDR3. This CDR3 is CASSSQGPLHF. For the CDR3, the DNA is TGTGCCAGCAGCTCGCAGGGCCCCCTCCACTTT.

CDR3 DNA sequence: TGTGCCAGCAGCTTAGAGTACAACACTGAAGCTTTCTTT. Translated: CASSLEYNTEAFF. V usage is TRBV5-4 and J usage is TRBJ1-1; no clear D gene. The V end was cut by 2 bases, the J end by 2 bases, with 7 bases between. The CDR3 length is 13 residues. Germline V gene data show CDR1 as SGHNT and CDR2 as YYREEE (reference sequence). The complete variable domain, with remaining parts taken from reference TRBV5-4 and TRBJ1-1, reads ETGVTQSPTHLIKTRGQQVTLRCSSQSGHNTVSWYQQALGQGPQFIFQYYREEENGRGNFPPRFSGLQFPNYSSELNVNALELDDSALYLCASSLEYNTEAFFGQGTRLTVV.

The gene calls are TRBV7-2 and TRBJ1-2, with D unclear. There are 15 residues in the CDR3. The germline V gene encodes CDR1 SGHTA and CDR2 FQGNSA. V lost 2 bases and J 0 bases, leaving 10 bases between the germline ends. Here the CDR3 DNA reads TGTGCCAGCAGCTTACAGGCCGTACCTAACTATGGCTACACCTTC. Encoded protein: CASSLQAVPNYGYTF.

This clone was recorded once. This same CDR3 is encoded by further DNA sequences in the sample. The chain couples TRBV7-9 to TRBJ2-3; TRBD2 might be the D (5 bases). The ends were cut back, 0 bases at V and 2 bases at J, with 15 bases in the middle. The CDR3 has 17 amino acids. Germline CDR1 reads SEHNR; CDR2 reads FQNEAQ (reference sequence). CDR3: CASSLADSSPLTDTQYF. The CDR3 DNA is TGTGCCAGCAGCTTAGCGGACTCAAGTCCCCTCACAGATACGCAGTATTTT. Full variable domain (outside the CDR3, taken from reference TRBV7-9 and TRBJ2-3): DTGVSQNPRHKITKRGQNVTFRCDPISEHNRLYWYRQTLGQGPEFLTYFQNEAQLEKSRLLSDRFSAERPKGSFSTLEIQRTEQGDSAMYLCASSLADSSPLTDTQYFGPGTRLTVL.

The chain carries TRBV28 and TRBJ2-2; 7 positions match TRBD1. Germline CDR1 reads MDHEN; CDR2 reads SYDVKM. J gave up 5 bases and V 6 bases, and 12 bases lay outside the gene matches. The CDR3 length is 16 residues. The CDR3 protein is CASRRDREDFTGELFF. In DNA form, the CDR3 reads TGTGCCAGCAGGCGCGACAGGGAAGATTTTACCGGGGAGCTGTTTTTT.

The sample holds a few counts of this clone. This chain uses TRBV3-1 (or the pseudogene TRBV3-2) with TRBJ1-6, with D unresolved. V lost 5 bases and J 10 bases, leaving 15 bases between the germline ends. Germline CDR1 LGHDT, CDR2 YNNKEL (reference sequence). This CDR3 region has 14 residues. CDR3 residues: CASSESLRGSPLHF. The CDR3 DNA reads TGTGCCAGCAGCGAAAGCCTAAGAGGATCACCCCTCCACTTT.

This clone has a handful of counts. Within the sample, other DNA sequences also encode this same CDR3. V usage is TRBV10-1 and J usage is TRBJ2-2; no clear D gene. The V and J ends lost 5 bases and 4 bases respectively, with 8 bases between them. Per the germline V gene, CDR1 is WNHNN and CDR2 is SYGVQD (reference sequence). The CDR3 spans 13 residues. The CDR3 reads CASSRSSTGELFF. In DNA, the CDR3 is TGCGCCAGCAGTCGGAGTAGCACCGGGGAGCTGTTTTTT.

The rearrangement joins TRBV3-1 (or the pseudogene TRBV3-2) to TRBJ1-6; weak D call: TRBD1 (5 bases). The V and J ends lost 3 bases and 10 bases respectively, with 16 bases between them. Germline V CDR1 and CDR2: LGHDT, YNNKEL (reference sequence). The CDR3 runs 15 residues. The CDR3 sequence: CASSQRDSPRSPLHF. Written as DNA, the CDR3 is TGTGCCAGCAGCCAGAGGGACTCTCCGCGGTCACCCCTCCACTTT.